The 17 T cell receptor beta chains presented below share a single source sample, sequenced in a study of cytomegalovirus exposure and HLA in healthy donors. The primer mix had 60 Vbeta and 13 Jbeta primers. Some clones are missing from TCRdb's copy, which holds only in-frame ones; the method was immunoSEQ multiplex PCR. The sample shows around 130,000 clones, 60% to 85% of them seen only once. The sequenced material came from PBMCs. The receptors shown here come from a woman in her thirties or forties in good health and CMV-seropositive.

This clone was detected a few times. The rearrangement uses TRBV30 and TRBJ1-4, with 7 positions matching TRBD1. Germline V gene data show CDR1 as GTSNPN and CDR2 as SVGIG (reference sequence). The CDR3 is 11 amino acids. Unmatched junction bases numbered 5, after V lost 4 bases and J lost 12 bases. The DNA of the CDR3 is TGTGCCTGGAACCGGCAGGGGGAACTGTTTTTT. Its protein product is CAWNRQGELFF.

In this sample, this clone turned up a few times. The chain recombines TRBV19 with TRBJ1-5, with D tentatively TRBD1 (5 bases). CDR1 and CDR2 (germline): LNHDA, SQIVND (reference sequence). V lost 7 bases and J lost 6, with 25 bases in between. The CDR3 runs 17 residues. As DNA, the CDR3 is TGTGCCAGTACCGTTGGCCGGAAAGGGGAAGTCGGTCAGCCCCAGCATTTT. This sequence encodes CASTVGRKGEVGQPQHF.

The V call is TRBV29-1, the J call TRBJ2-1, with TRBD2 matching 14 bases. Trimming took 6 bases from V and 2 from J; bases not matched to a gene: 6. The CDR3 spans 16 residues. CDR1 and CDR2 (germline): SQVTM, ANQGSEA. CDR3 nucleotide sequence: TGCAGCGTGGATGGGACTAGCGGGGGAGCCTACAATGAGCAGTTCTTC. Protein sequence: CSVDGTSGGAYNEQFF.

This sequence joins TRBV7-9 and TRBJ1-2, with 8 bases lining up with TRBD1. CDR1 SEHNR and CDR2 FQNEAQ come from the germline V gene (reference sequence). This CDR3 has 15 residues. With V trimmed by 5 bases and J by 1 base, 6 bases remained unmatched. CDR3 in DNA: TGTGCCAGCAGCCCCGACAGGGGAAGTAACTATGGCTACACCTTC. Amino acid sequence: CASSPDRGSNYGYTF.

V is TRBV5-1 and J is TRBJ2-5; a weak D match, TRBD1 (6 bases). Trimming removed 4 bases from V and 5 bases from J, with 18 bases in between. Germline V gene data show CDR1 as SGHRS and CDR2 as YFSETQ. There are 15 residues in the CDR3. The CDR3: CASSQSFGTTETQYF. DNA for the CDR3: TGCGCCAGCAGCCAAAGTTTCGGGACAACGGAGACCCAGTACTTC.

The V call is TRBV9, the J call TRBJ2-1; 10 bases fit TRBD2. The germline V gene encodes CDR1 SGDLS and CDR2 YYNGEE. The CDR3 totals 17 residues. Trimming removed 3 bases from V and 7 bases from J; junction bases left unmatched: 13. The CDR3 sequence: CASSAGSAGGRINEQFF. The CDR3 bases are TGTGCCAGCAGCGCCGGGTCAGCGGGGGGGCGTATAAATGAGCAGTTCTTC.

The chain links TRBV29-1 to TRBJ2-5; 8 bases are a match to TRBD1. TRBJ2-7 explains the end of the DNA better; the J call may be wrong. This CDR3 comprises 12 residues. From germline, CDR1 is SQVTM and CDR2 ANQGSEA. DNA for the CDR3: TGCAGCGCTGGACAGGGAACCTACGAGCAGTACTTC. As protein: CSAGQGTYEQYF.

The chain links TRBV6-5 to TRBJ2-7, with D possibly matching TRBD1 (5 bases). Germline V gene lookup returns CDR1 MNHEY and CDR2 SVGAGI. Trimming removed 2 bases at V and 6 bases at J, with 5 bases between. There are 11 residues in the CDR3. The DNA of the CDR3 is TGTGCCAGCAGTTACGGGGCCGAGCAGTACTTC. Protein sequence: CASSYGAEQYF.

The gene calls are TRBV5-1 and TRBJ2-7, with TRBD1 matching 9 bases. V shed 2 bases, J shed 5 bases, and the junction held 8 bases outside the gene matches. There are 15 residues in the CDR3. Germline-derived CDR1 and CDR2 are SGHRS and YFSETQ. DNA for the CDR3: TGCGCCAGCAGCTTAGACGGGACAGGGAGCGACGAGCAGTACTTC. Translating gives CASSLDGTGSDEQYF.

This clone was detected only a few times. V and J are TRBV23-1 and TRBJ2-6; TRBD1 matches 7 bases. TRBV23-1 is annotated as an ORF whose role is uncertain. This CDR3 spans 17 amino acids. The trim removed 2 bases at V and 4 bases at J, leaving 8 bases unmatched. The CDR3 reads CASSQRQGRYGANVLTF. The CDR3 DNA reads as TGCGCCAGCAGTCAACGACAGGGTAGGTACGGGGCCAACGTCCTGACTTTC.

The CDR3 spells CASSHLSPGGSTDTQYF. The CDR3 DNA sequence: TGTGCCAGCAGTCATTTATCCCCGGGCGGGAGTACAGATACGCAGTATTTT. This rearrangement joins TRBV27 to TRBJ2-3; 7 bases align to TRBD2. With V trimmed by 5 bases and J by 3 bases, 14 bases remained unmatched. The germline V gene encodes CDR1 MNHEY and CDR2 SMNVEV (reference sequence). The length of the CDR3 is 17 residues.

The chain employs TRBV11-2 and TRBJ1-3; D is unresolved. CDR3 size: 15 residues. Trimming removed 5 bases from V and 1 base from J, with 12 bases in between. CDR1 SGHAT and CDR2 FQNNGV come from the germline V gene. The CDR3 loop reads CASSPGSRSGNTIYF. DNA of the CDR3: TGTGCCAGCAGCCCGGGGAGTCGATCTGGAAACACCATATATTTT.

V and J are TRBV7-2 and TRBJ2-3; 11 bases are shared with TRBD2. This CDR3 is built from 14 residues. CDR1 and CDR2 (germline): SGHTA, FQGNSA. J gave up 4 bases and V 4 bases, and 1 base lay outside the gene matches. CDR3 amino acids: CASSSTSGADTQYF. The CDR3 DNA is TGTGCCAGCAGCTCGACTAGCGGGGCAGATACGCAGTATTTT.

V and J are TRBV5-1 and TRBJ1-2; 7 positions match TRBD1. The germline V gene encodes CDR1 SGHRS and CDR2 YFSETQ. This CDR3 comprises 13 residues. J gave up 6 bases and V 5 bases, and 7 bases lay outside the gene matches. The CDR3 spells CASSFDRDNGYTF. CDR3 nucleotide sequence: TGCGCCAGCAGTTTTGACAGGGACAATGGCTACACCTTC.

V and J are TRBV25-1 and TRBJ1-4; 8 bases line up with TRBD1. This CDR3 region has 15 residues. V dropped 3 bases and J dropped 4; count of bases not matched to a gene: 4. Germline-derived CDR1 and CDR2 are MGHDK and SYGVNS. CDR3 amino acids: CASSDRGQVNEKLFF. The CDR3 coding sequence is TGTGCCAGCAGTGATAGGGGACAGGTTAATGAAAAACTGTTTTTT.

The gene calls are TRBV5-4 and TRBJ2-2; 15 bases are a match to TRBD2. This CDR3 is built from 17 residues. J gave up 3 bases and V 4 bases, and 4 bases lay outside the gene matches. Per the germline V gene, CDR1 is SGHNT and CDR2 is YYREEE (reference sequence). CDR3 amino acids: CASSPGLAGGHTGELFF. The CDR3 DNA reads TGTGCCAGCAGCCCGGGACTAGCGGGGGGACACACCGGGGAGCTGTTTTTT.

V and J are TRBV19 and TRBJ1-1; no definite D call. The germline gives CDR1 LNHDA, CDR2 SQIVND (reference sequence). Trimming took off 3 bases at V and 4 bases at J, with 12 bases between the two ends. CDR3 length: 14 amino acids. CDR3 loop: CASSIAGLGTEAFF. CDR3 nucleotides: TGTGCCAGTAGTATCGCGGGCCTCGGCACTGAAGCTTTCTTT. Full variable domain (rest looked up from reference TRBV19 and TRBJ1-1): DGGITQSPKYLFRKEGQNVTLSCEQNLNHDAMYWYRQDPGQGLRLIYYSQIVNDFQKGDIAEGYSVSREKKESFPLTVTSAQKNPTAFYLCASSIAGLGTEAFFGQGTRLTVV.